The T cell receptor (beta chain) described here comes from a study of blood T cell repertoires in COVID-19. Study background: COVID-19 samples from acute and convalescent phases originated in the United States, Italy and Spain. The cDNA or gDNA used as material had been derived from T cells, B-cell-depleted T cells, or PBMCs.

Original analysis: Amplification of reference gene primers was used by the study to estimate nucleated cell counts. Data came from immunoSEQ multiplex PCR; TCRdb stores just in-frame clones and leaves some out. D and trimming were read from the DNA, whereas the V and J calls and clone size are those reported in that table. The data show under 250,000 clones, 70% to 85% seen once. This CDR3 spans 15 amino acids. Per germline, CDR1 SGDLS and CDR2 YYNGEE. V dropped 3 bases and J dropped 4 bases, with 14 bases sitting between them. The genes are TRBV9 and TRBJ2-1; D gene unclear. Material: peripheral blood. This TCR was recovered from a middle-aged man with active or convalescent COVID-19. The DNA for the CDR3 is TGTGCCAGCAGCGCCGACGCTTCGGGTTACAATGAGCAGTTCTTC. Translated: CASSADASGYNEQFF.